These 4 T cell receptor beta chains were all obtained from the same sample, sequenced in a study of T-cell memory formation after mild COVID-19. TCRdb called the 5' RACE reads again in MiXCR, with one record for every CDR3 protein. The profile shows 190,000 or so distinct CDR3 sequences, more than 9% of them singletons. The sample taken for sequencing was PBMCs or a T cell subset sorted from them (not recorded which). These receptors were taken from a man aged 18-30 years who had mild COVID-19 (a few samples of this study predate the infection). Cell type and time point are not known.

This clonotype showed up many times. The J gene is TRBJ2-3, the V gene TRBV7-2; TRBD2 aligns across 15 bases. Per the germline V gene, CDR1 is SGHTA and CDR2 is FQGNSA. J gave up 7 bases and V 1 base, and 9 bases lay outside the gene matches. The CDR3 runs to 18 residues. CDR3 sequence (DNA): TGTGCCAGCAGCTTAGAAGGGACTAGCGGGAGGAACATTAATACGCAGTATTTT. This gives the protein CASSLEGTSGRNINTQYF. Complete variable domain (other parts from reference TRBV7-2 and TRBJ2-3): GAGVSQSPSNKVTEKGKDVELRCDPISGHTALYWYRQSLGQGLEFLIYFQGNSAPDKSGLPSDRFSAERTGGSVSTLTIQRTQQEDSAVYLCASSLEGTSGRNINTQYFGPGTRLTVL.

The chain carries TRBV20-1 and TRBJ2-5, with a tentative D call TRBD2 (6 bases). CDR3 length equals 15 residues. V shed 3 bases and J shed 1 base, with 15 bases lying between them. The germline CDR1 and CDR2 sequences are DFQATT and SNEGSKA (reference sequence). The CDR3 DNA reads as TGCAGTGCTAGTCCCCTGATAGCGGCCCAAGAGACCCAGTACTTC. Its protein is CSASPLIAAQETQYF.

The V call is TRBV7-2, the J call TRBJ1-1; 7 positions match TRBD1. The CDR3 has 14 amino acids. Trimming took 5 bases from V and 11 from J; bases not matched to a gene: 14. The germline CDR1 and CDR2 sequences are SGHTA and FQGNSA. CDR3: CASSPQGDIAPAFF. The CDR3 DNA reads TGTGCCAGCAGCCCCCAGGGGGACATAGCCCCCGCTTTCTTT.

This clonotype was seen many times. The CDR3 reads CASSLNAETQYF. In DNA form, the CDR3 reads TGTGCCAGCAGCTTAAACGCGGAGACCCAGTACTTC. The chain links TRBV7-2 to TRBJ2-5, with D uncertain. V was pared by 2 bases and J by 5 bases, with 6 bases between. Looked up from germline, CDR1 is SGHTA and CDR2 is FQGNSA. The CDR3 has 12 residues.